The rows below give T cell receptor beta chains drawn from one sample of a study of T cells after yellow fever vaccination. TCRdb processed the 5' RACE reads anew with MiXCR; each CDR3 protein has one entry. The repertoire includes fewer than 450,000 distinct CDR3 sequences, 4% of them detected once, and 20% to 25% sits in the top ten. Sequenced here: PBMCs, sampled 5 days after the yellow fever booster vaccination. These receptors all stem from a man aged 18 to 30 who received the YFV17D yellow fever vaccine. Both conserved end residues are part of each CDR3. Fields, in order: clone size, V gene, J gene, D gene, CDR3 protein, CDR3 DNA. The D gene is left open where the match is weak. A clone size is listed for some rows: how often the clone was seen (once, few, many), or a class if it is expanded.

clone_size: once; v_call: TRBV12-3/TRBV12-4; j_call: TRBJ1-6; d_call: TRBD1; cdr3_aa: CASSPTGQFNSPLHF; cdr3_nt: TGTGCCAGCAGCCCTACGGGACAGTTTAATTCACCCCTCCACTTT
clone_size: -; v_call: TRBV20-1; j_call: TRBJ1-5; d_call: -; cdr3_aa: CSARDPLNQPQHF; cdr3_nt: TGCAGTGCTAGAGACCCCCTAAATCAGCCCCAGCATTTT
clone_size: many; v_call: TRBV5-1; j_call: TRBJ2-5; d_call: TRBD2; cdr3_aa: CASSLGLGGSEGETQYF; cdr3_nt: TGCGCCAGCAGCCTGGGACTAGGGGGGTCGGAAGGAGAGACCCAGTACTTC
clone_size: many; v_call: TRBV27; j_call: TRBJ1-5; d_call: -; cdr3_aa: CASSYYRNNQPQHF; cdr3_nt: TGTGCCAGCAGTTACTACAGGAACAATCAGCCCCAGCATTTT
clone_size: few; v_call: TRBV3-1; j_call: TRBJ2-1; d_call: TRBD1; cdr3_aa: CASRKGDSSYNEQFF; cdr3_nt: TGTGCCAGCAGGAAAGGGGACAGCTCCTACAATGAGCAGTTCTTC
clone_size: -; v_call: TRBV4-1; j_call: TRBJ2-7; d_call: -; cdr3_aa: CASSQTRSYEQYF; cdr3_nt: TGCGCCAGCAGCCAGACCAGGAGCTACGAGCAGTACTTC
clone_size: many; v_call: TRBV6-5; j_call: TRBJ1-4; d_call: -; cdr3_aa: CASRGKEEKLFF; cdr3_nt: TGTGCCAGCAGGGGAAAGGAGGAAAAACTGTTTTTT
clone_size: -; v_call: TRBV4-3; j_call: TRBJ2-6; d_call: TRBD2; cdr3_aa: CASSPGGGSSGANVLTF; cdr3_nt: TGCGCCAGCAGCCCCGGCGGGGGTTCCTCTGGGGCCAACGTCCTGACTTTC
clone_size: -; v_call: TRBV11-1; j_call: TRBJ2-7; d_call: TRBD1; cdr3_aa: CASSLRGQLYEQYF; cdr3_nt: TGTGCCAGCAGCTTGAGGGGACAGCTCTACGAGCAGTACTTC
clone_size: many; v_call: TRBV29-1; j_call: TRBJ2-7; d_call: -; cdr3_aa: CSVVDGAYEQYF; cdr3_nt: TGCAGCGTTGTGGACGGAGCCTACGAGCAGTACTTC
clone_size: many; v_call: TRBV21-1; j_call: TRBJ1-5; d_call: -; cdr3_aa: CASRRGTGGERSQPQHF; cdr3_nt: TGTGCCAGCAGACGAGGAACAGGGGGCGAAAGGTCTCAGCCCCAGCATTTT
clone_size: -; v_call: TRBV11-2; j_call: TRBJ2-2; d_call: -; cdr3_aa: CASSFFLFSGANTGELFF; cdr3_nt: TGTGCCAGCAGCTTCTTTCTATTCTCCGGAGCGAACACCGGGGAGCTGTTTTTT
clone_size: -; v_call: TRBV2; j_call: TRBJ2-1; d_call: -; cdr3_aa: CASSEVGARREQFF; cdr3_nt: TGTGCCAGCAGTGAAGTGGGCGCCAGGAGAGAGCAGTTCTTC
clone_size: few; v_call: TRBV29-1; j_call: TRBJ2-3; d_call: TRBD2; cdr3_aa: CSVGPGLAAHTQYF; cdr3_nt: TGCAGCGTTGGGCCGGGACTAGCGGCTCATACGCAGTATTTT
clone_size: many; v_call: TRBV7-2; j_call: TRBJ1-1; d_call: -; cdr3_aa: CASSLVSGASAEAFF; cdr3_nt: TGTGCCAGCAGCTTAGTTTCGGGGGCCTCGGCTGAAGCTTTCTTT
clone_size: few; v_call: TRBV9; j_call: TRBJ2-1; d_call: TRBD2; cdr3_aa: CASSSDGGAGEQFF; cdr3_nt: TGTGCCAGCAGCTCCGACGGGGGGGCCGGTGAGCAGTTCTTC
clone_size: few; v_call: TRBV29-1; j_call: TRBJ1-5; d_call: -; cdr3_aa: CSVAGPGNQPQHF; cdr3_nt: TGCAGCGTGGCAGGGCCAGGGAACCAGCCCCAGCATTTT
clone_size: many; v_call: TRBV9; j_call: TRBJ2-1; d_call: -; cdr3_aa: CASSVGSNNEQFF; cdr3_nt: TGTGCCAGCAGCGTTGGTTCTAACAATGAGCAGTTCTTC
clone_size: few; v_call: TRBV18; j_call: TRBJ1-3; d_call: -; cdr3_aa: CASSLTDPSGNTIYF; cdr3_nt: TGTGCCAGCTCACTCACGGATCCCTCTGGAAACACCATATATTTT